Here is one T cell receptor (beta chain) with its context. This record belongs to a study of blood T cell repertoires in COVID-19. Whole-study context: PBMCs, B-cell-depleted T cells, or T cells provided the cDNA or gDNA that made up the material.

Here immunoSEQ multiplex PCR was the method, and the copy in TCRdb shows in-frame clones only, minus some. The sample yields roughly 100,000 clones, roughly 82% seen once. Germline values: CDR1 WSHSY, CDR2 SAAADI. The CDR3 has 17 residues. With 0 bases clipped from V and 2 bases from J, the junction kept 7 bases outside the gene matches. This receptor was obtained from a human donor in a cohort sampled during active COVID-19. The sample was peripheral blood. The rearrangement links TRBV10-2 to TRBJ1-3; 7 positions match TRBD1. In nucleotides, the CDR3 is TGCGCCAGCAGTGAGTCTGCAACAGGGGTCACTGGAAACACCATATATTTT. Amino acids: CASSESATGVTGNTIYF.